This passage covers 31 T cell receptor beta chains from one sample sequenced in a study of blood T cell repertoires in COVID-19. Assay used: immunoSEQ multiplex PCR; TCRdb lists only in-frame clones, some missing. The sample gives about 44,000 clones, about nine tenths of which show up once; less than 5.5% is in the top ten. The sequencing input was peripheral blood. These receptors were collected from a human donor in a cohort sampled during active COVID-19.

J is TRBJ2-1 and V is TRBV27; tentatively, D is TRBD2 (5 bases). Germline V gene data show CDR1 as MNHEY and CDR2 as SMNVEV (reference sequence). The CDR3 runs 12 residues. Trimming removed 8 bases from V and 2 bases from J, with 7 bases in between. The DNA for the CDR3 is TGTGCCAGCGGGAGAACCTACAATGAGCAGTTCTTC. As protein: CASGRTYNEQFF.

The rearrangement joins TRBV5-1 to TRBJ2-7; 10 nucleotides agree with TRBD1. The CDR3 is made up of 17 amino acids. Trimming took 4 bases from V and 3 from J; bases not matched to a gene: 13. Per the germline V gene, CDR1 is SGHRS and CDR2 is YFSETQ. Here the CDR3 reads CASSTRPGTGVNYEQYF. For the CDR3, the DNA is TGCGCCAGCAGCACACGACCCGGGACAGGGGTTAACTACGAGCAGTACTTC.

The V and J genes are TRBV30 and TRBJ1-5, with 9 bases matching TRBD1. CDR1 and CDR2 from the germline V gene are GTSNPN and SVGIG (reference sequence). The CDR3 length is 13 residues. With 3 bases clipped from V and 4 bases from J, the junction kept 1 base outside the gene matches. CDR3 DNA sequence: TGTGCCTGGAGCGACAGGGGGAATCAGCCCCAGCATTTT. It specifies CAWSDRGNQPQHF.

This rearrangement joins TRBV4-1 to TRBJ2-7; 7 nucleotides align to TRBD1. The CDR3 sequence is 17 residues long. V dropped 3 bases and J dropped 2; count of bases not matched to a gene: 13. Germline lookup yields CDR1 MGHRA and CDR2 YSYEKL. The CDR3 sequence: CASSHYLDRAFTYEQYF. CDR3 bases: TGCGCCAGCAGCCATTATTTAGACAGGGCATTTACCTACGAGCAGTACTTC.

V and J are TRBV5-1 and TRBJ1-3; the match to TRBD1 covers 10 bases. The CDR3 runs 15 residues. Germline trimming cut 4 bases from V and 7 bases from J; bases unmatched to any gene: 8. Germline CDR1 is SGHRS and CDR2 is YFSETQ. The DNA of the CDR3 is TGCGCCAGCAGCCCGACACCGGGACAGGGGAACACCATATATTTT. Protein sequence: CASSPTPGQGNTIYF.

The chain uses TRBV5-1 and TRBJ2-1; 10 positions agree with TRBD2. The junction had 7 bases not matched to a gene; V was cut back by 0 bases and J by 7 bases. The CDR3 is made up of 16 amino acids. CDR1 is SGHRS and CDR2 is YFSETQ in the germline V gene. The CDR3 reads CASSLAASSGSNEQFF. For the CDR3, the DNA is TGCGCCAGCAGCTTGGCGGCTTCTAGCGGGAGTAATGAGCAGTTCTTC.

The CDR3 here is CASSIGGRGYGYTF. In nucleotides, the CDR3 is TGTGCCAGTAGTATCGGCGGCAGGGGGTATGGCTACACCTTC. The chain links TRBV19 to TRBJ1-2; 7 bases match TRBD1. The V gene end was trimmed by 3 bases and the J gene end by 5 bases; junction bases not matched to a gene: 6. In germline, CDR1 is LNHDA, CDR2 SQIVND (reference sequence). This CDR3 has 14 amino acids.

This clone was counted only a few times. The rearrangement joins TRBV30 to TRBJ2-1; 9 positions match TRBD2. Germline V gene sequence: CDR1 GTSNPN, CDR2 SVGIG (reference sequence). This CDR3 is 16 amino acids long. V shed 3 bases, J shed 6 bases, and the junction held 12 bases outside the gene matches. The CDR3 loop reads CAWSPDLVAGVNEQFF. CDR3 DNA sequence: TGTGCCTGGAGCCCCGACTTGGTAGCGGGAGTCAATGAGCAGTTCTTC.

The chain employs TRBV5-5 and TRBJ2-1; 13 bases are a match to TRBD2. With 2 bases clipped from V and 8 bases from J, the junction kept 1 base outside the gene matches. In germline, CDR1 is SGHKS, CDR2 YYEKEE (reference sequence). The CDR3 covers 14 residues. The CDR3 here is CASSFGLAGDEQFF. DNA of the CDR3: TGTGCCAGCAGCTTCGGACTAGCGGGAGATGAGCAGTTCTTC.

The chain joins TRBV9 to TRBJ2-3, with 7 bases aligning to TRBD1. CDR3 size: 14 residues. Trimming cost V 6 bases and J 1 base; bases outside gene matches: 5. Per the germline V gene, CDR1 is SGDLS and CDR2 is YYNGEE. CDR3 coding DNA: TGTGCCAGCACCACCGGGACAGGCACAGATACGCAGTATTTT. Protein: CASTTGTGTDTQYF.

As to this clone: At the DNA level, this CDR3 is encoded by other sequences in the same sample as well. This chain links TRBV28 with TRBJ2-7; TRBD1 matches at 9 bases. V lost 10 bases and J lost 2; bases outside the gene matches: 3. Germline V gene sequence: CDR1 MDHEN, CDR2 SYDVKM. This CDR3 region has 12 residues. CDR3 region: CATRQGAYEQYF. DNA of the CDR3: TGTGCCACCAGACAGGGGGCCTACGAGCAGTACTTC.

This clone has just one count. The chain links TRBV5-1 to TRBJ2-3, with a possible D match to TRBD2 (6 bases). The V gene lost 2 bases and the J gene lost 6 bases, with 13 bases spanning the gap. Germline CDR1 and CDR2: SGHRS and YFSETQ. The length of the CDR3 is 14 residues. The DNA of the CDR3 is TGCGCCAGCAGCTTACTCCCGGGAGAGGATACGCAGTATTTT. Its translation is CASSLLPGEDTQYF.

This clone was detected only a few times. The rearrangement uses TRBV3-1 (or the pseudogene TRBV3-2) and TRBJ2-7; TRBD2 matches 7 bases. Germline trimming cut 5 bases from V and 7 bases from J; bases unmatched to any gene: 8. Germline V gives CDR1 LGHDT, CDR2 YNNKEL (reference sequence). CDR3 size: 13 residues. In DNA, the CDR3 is TGTGCCAGCAGCGAAGGGACTATAGGGGAGCAGTACTTC. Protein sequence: CASSEGTIGEQYF.

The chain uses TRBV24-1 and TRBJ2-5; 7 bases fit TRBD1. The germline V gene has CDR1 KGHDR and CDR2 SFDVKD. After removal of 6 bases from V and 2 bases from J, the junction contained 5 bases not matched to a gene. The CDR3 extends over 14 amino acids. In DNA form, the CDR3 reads TGTGCCACCAGTAGGGACAGTCCTCAAGAGACCCAGTACTTC. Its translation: CATSRDSPQETQYF.

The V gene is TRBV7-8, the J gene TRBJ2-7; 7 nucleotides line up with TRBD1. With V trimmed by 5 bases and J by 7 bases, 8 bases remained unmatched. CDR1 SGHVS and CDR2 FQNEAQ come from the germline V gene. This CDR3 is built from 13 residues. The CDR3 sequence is CASSLMGQMEQYF. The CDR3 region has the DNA TGTGCCAGCAGCCTAATGGGACAGATGGAGCAGTACTTC. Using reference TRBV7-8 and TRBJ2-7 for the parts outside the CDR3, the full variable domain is GAGVSQSPRYKVAKRGQDVALRCDPISGHVSLFWYQQALGQGPEFLTYFQNEAQLDKSGLPSDRFFAERPEGSVSTLKIQRTQQEDSAVYLCASSLMGQMEQYFGPGTRLTVT.

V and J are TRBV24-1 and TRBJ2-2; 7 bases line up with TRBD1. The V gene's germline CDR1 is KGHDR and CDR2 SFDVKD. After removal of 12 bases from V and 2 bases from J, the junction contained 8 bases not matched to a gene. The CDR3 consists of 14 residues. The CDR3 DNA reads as TGTGCCGCCCAACAGGGGTCAAACACCGGGGAGCTGTTTTTT. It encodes CAAQQGSNTGELFF.

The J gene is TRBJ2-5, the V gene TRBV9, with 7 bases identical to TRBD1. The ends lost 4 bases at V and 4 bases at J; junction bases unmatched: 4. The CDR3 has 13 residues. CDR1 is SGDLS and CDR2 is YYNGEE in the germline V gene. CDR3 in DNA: TGTGCCAGCAGCTTAGCAGGGGGAGAGACCCAGTACTTC. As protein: CASSLAGGETQYF.

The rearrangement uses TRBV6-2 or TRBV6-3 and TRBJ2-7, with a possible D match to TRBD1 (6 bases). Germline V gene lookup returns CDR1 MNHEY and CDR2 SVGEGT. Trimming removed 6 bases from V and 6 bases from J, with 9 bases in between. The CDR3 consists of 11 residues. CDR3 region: CASSPGVEQYF. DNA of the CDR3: TGTGCCAGCAGCCCAGGGGTCGAGCAGTACTTC.

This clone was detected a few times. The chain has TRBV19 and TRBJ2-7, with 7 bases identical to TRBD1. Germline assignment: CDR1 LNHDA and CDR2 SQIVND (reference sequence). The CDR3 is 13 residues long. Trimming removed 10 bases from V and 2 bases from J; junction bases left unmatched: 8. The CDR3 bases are TGTGCCACACATTGGGACAGTACCTACGAGCAGTACTTC. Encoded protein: CATHWDSTYEQYF.

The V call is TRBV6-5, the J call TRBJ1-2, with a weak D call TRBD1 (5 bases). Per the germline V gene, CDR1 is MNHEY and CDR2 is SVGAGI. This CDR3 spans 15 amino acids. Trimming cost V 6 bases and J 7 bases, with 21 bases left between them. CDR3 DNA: TGTGCCAGCAGACTTATGGGTGGGGCTCGCTCTGGCTACACCTTC. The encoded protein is CASRLMGGARSGYTF.

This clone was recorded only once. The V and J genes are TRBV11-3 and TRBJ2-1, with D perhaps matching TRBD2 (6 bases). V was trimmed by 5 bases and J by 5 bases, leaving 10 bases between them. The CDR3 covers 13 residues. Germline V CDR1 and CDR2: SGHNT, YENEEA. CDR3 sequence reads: CASSERRDNEQFF. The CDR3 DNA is TGTGCCAGCAGCGAGCGGAGGGACAATGAGCAGTTCTTC.

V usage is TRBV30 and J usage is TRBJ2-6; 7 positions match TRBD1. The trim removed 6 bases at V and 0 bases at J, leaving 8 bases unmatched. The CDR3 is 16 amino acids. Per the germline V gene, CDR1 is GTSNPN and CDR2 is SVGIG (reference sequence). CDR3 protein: CACDPGQSSGANVLTF. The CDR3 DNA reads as TGTGCCTGCGACCCGGGACAGAGCTCTGGGGCCAACGTCCTGACTTTC.

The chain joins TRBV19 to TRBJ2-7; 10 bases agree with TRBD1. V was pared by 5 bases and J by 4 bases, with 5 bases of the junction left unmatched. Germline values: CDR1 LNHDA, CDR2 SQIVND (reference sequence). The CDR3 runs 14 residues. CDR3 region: CASSGGTGVYEQYF. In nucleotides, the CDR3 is TGTGCCAGTAGTGGAGGGACAGGGGTTTACGAGCAGTACTTC.

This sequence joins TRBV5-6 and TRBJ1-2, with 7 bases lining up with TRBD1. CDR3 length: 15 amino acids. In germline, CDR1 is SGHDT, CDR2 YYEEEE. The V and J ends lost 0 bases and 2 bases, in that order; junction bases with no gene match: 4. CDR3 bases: TGTGCCAGCAGCTTGGTGCAGGGGGGCAACTATGGCTACACCTTC. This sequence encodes CASSLVQGGNYGYTF.

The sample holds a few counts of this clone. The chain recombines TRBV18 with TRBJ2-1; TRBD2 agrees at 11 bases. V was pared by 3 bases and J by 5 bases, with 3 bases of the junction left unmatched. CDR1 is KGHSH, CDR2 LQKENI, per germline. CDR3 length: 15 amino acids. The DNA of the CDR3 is TGTGCCAGCTCACCGACTAGCGGGAACCACAATGAGCAGTTCTTC. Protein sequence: CASSPTSGNHNEQFF.

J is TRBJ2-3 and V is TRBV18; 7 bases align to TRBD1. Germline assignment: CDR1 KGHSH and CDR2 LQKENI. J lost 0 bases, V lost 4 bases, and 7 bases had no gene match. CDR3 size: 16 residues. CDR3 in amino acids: CASSQGAGASTDTQYF. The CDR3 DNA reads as TGTGCCAGCTCACAGGGGGCAGGGGCTAGCACAGATACGCAGTATTTT. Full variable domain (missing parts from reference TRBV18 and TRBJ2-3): NAGVMQNPRHLVRRRGQEARLRCSPMKGHSHVYWYRQLPEEGLKFMVYLQKENIIDESGMPKERFSAEFPKEGPSILRIQQVVRGDSAAYFCASSQGAGASTDTQYFGPGTRLTVL.

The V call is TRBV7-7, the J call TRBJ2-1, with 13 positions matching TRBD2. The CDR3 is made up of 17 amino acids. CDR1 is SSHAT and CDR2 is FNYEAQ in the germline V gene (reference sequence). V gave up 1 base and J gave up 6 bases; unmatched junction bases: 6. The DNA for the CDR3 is TGTGCCAGCAGCTTAGTGGCGGGACTAGCGGGACCCAATGAGCAGTTCTTC. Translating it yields CASSLVAGLAGPNEQFF.

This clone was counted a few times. The DNA of the CDR3 is TGTGCCATCAGTGAGTCGGTAGCGTTGTACTTC. This sequence encodes CAISESVALYF. This chain joins TRBV10-3 and TRBJ2-7; D might be TRBD2 (5 bases). This CDR3 region has 11 residues. Trimming shortened V by 0 bases and J by 12 bases, and 9 bases separated the two germline ends. The germline CDR1 and CDR2 sequences are ENHRY and SYGVKD.

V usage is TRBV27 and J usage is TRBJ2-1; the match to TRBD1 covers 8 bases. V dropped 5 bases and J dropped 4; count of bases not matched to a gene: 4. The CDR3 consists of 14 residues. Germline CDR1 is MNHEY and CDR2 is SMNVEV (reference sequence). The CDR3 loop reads CASSAGQGYNEQFF. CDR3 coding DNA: TGTGCCAGCAGTGCTGGACAGGGTTACAATGAGCAGTTCTTC.

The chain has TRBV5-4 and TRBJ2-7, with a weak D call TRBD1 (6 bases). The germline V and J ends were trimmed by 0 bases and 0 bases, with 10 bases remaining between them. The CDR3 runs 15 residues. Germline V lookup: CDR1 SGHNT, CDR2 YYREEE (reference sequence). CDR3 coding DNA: TGTGCCAGCAGCTTGGGACAGGCCAGCTCCTACGAGCAGTACTTC. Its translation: CASSLGQASSYEQYF.

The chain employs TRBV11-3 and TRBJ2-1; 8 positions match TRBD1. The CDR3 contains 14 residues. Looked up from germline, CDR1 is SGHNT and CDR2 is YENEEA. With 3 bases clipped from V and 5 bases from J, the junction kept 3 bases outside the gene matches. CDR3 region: CASSLTGVDNEQFF. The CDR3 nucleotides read TGTGCCAGCAGCTTGACAGGGGTTGACAATGAGCAGTTCTTC.